This TCR beta chain appears in the sequencing data of a study of lymphopenia after photon versus proton radiotherapy. Study-wide results and caveats: Post-nadir diversity loss with photons came from oligoclonal expansion, particularly CD8+ Temra cells.

This clone has just one count. Its antigen is not known. Libraries were prepared by immunoSEQ multiplex PCR; TCRdb keeps only in-frame clonotypes and omits some of them. This repertoire shows approximately 150,000 clones, roughly nine tenths found once; its top ten account for around 4.6%. Deletions cut 4 bases from V and 6 bases from J, with 19 bases between. CDR3 size: 16 residues. The V gene's germline CDR1 is SGHTA and CDR2 FQGTGA. The source was peripheral blood, collected from a patient treated with photon-based radiotherapy. The rearrangement links TRBV7-3 to TRBJ2-1, with D perhaps TRBD1 or TRBD2 (5 bases each). This clonotype originated in a man aged 45-60 years with gastric cancer. The CDR3 bases are TGTGCCAGCAGCTCCCTGGGACCGGGACCCCTCAATGAGCAGTTCTTC. Translating gives CASSSLGPGPLNEQFF.